The clone carrying this TCR beta chain occurred many times. Its antigen is unidentified. One end of the junction varies from germline; a read error may be responsible. The CDR3 runs to 10 residues. Study conclusions and caveats: Tumor memory CD4+ T cell TCR gene usage was found to cluster with blood and lymph node memory CD4+ cells and with lymph node naive CD4+ cells. Roughly an eighth of tumor Treg sequences matched naive CD4+ cells. Greatest tumor Treg TCR overlap was with tumor naive CD4+ cells.

TRBV12-4/TRBJ1-2 clonotypes were amplified with adaptor-ligated barcode primers. TCRdb called the multiplex PCR reads again in MiXCR, with one record for every CDR3 protein. This sample has some 1,700 distinct CDR3 sequences, with around 4.2% found just once. CD25-based Treg depletion was applied to purified naive CD4+ T cells. This TCR came from a female donor with breast cancer. The sequenced material came from naive CD4+ T cells sorted from blood. The subset denotes: naive CD4+ T cells, CD4+CD45RA+CD25-. This sequence joins TRBV12-3 or TRBV12-4 and TRBJ1-2, with D possibly TRBD1 on 6 matching bases. The DNA of the CDR3 is TGTGCCAGCAGTCGGACAGAGGTTAGCTTC. Protein sequence: CASSRTEVSF.